Below are 32 T cell receptor beta chains sequenced from a single sample in a study of T cells in Graves' hyperthyroidism and ophthalmopathy. From RNA transcripts, TCR beta CDR3 regions were amplified. During a first-round RT-PCR of the TCR CDR3, the HTBI primer set was used. TCRdb fed the multiplex PCR reads into MiXCR, producing one record per CDR3 protein. The profile shows about 300,000 distinct CDR3 sequences, around 17% of them singletons. Sample: blood. The origin of the receptors is a man aged 30 to 39 with Graves' hyperthyroidism.

This clonotype appeared many times. The genes are TRBV7-8 and TRBJ2-7; either TRBD1 or TRBD2 may supply D (5 bases each). The V gene's germline CDR1 is SGHVS and CDR2 FQNEAQ. The CDR3 runs to 11 residues. With 5 bases removed from V and 8 bases from J, the gap between germline ends came to 10 bases. The CDR3 bases are TGTGCCAGCAGCATCTCGGGGCAGCAGTACTTC. Translated: CASSISGQQYF. Full variable domain (remainder filled in from reference TRBV7-8 and TRBJ2-7): GAGVSQSPRYKVAKRGQDVALRCDPISGHVSLFWYQQALGQGPEFLTYFQNEAQLDKSGLPSDRFFAERPEGSVSTLKIQRTQQEDSAVYLCASSISGQQYFGPGTRLTVT.

In this sample, this clonotype turned up many times. CDR3 residues: CASSLEGAPLQPQHF. CDR3 sequence (DNA): TGCGCCAGCAGCTTGGAGGGGGCTCCCCTGCAGCCCCAGCATTTT. The J gene is TRBJ1-5, the V gene TRBV5-1; 7 nucleotides match TRBD1. The CDR3 is 15 amino acids. The V segment lost 0 bases and the J segment 7 bases; nucleotides outside the gene matches: 7. The germline V gene has CDR1 SGHRS and CDR2 YFSETQ.

This clonotype appeared many times. The V gene is TRBV5-1, the J gene TRBJ1-1; D might be TRBD1 (6 bases). Germline V CDR1 and CDR2: SGHRS, YFSETQ. CDR3 length equals 17 residues. V shed 2 bases and J shed 0 bases, with 17 bases lying between them. For the CDR3, the DNA is TGCGCCAGCAGCTTAATACCACCGGGGGGCGTGAACACTGAAGCTTTCTTT. Its translation: CASSLIPPGGVNTEAFF.

This clonotype was observed at least ten times. The genes are TRBV2 and TRBJ2-7; no reliable D call. This CDR3 has 12 residues. Trimming took 2 bases from V and 9 from J, leaving 11 bases between them. Germline CDR1 SNHLY, CDR2 FYNNEI. Here the CDR3 DNA reads TGTGCCAGCAGTGAACTGGGTTGGGGGCAGTACTTC. It translates to CASSELGWGQYF.

This clonotype was counted a few times. The chain combines TRBV7-8 with TRBJ2-7; D is uncertain. Germline CDR1 is SGHVS and CDR2 is FQNEAQ. CDR3 length equals 12 residues. V was shortened by 3 bases and J by 6 bases, with 9 bases between the two germline ends. CDR3 protein: CASSFGRAEQYF. The CDR3 DNA reads TGTGCCAGCAGCTTCGGACGGGCCGAGCAGTACTTC.

This clonotype showed up many times. The V gene is TRBV28, the J gene TRBJ2-7; 7 bases are shared with TRBD1. The ends lost 6 bases at V and 3 bases at J; junction bases unmatched: 26. This CDR3 has 20 residues. Germline CDR1 reads MDHEN; CDR2 reads SYDVKM. The CDR3 protein is CASRSFRDRSRVWPNYEQYF. The CDR3 region has the DNA TGTGCCAGCAGATCCTTCCGGGACAGATCCCGAGTGTGGCCAAACTACGAGCAGTACTTC.

The chain links TRBV7-6 to TRBJ2-1; D possibly corresponds to TRBD1 (5 bases). The length of the CDR3 is 16 residues. Germline CDR1 is SGHVS and CDR2 is FNYEAQ. Deletions cut 3 bases from V and 3 bases from J, with 15 bases between. CDR3 in DNA: TGTGCCAGCAGCTTTCTCCAGGGCTCCCTCTACAATGAGCAGTTCTTC. Amino acid sequence: CASSFLQGSLYNEQFF.

This chain links TRBV5-1 with TRBJ2-7, with TRBD1 as a possible D gene (6 bases). The V gene lost 2 bases and the J gene lost 4 bases, with 16 bases spanning the gap. The CDR3 has 15 residues. Germline V lookup: CDR1 SGHRS, CDR2 YFSETQ. This CDR3 reads CASSFGQNRFYEQYF. The DNA of the CDR3 is TGCGCCAGCAGCTTTGGACAGAACCGATTTTACGAGCAGTACTTC.

In its sample, this clonotype was seen a few times. The V gene is TRBV11-3, the J gene TRBJ1-2, with 9 nucleotides matching TRBD1. This CDR3 contains 15 residues. Germline V gene lookup returns CDR1 SGHNT and CDR2 YENEEA. J lost 2 bases, V lost 8 bases, and 9 bases had no gene match. CDR3 residues: CASGTGGLTNYGYTF. The CDR3 DNA reads as TGTGCCAGCGGTACAGGGGGCCTTACCAACTATGGCTACACCTTC. Using reference TRBV11-3 and TRBJ1-2 for the parts outside the CDR3, the full variable domain is EAGVVQSPRYKIIEKKQPVAFWCNPISGHNTLYWYLQNLGQGPELLIRYENEEAVDDSQLPKDRFSAERLKGVDSTLKIQPAELGDSAVYLCASGTGGLTNYGYTFGSGTRLTVV.

This clonotype was found a few times. The chain uses TRBV7-6 and TRBJ1-1; the D gene is possibly TRBD1 (6 bases). CDR3 size: 14 residues. Trimming cost V 0 bases and J 4 bases, with 9 bases left between them. CDR1 is SGHVS, CDR2 FNYEAQ, per germline. CDR3 in DNA: TGTGCCAGCAGCTTAGCGGGACAATCCACTGAAGCTTTCTTT. Translated: CASSLAGQSTEAFF.

V and J are TRBV19 and TRBJ2-1; tentatively, D is TRBD1 or TRBD2 (5 bases each). CDR1 is LNHDA and CDR2 is SQIVND in the germline V gene (reference sequence). The CDR3 totals 15 residues. V was clipped by 3 bases and J by 5 bases, with 14 bases between them. In nucleotides, the CDR3 is TGTGCCAGTAGTATTTTGGGGGAGCCTGACAATGAGCAGTTCTTC. Residues: CASSILGEPDNEQFF.

This clonotype was picked up many times. The chain carries TRBV12-3 or TRBV12-4 and TRBJ2-7; D possibly corresponds to TRBD1 (6 bases). The CDR3 length is 16 residues. The germline V and J ends were trimmed by 5 bases and 0 bases, with 17 bases remaining between them. The CDR3 region is CASSAPRGTASYEQYF. Written as DNA, the CDR3 is TGTGCCAGCAGTGCGCCGAGGGGGACCGCCTCCTACGAGCAGTACTTC.

This chain connects TRBV19 to TRBJ2-1; D is unresolved. The CDR3 sequence is 15 residues long. From germline, CDR1 is LNHDA and CDR2 SQIVND (reference sequence). The V gene lost 7 bases and the J gene lost 0 bases, with 13 bases spanning the gap. The CDR3 coding sequence is TGTGCCAGTATGGCGACTCACAGCTCCTACAATGAGCAGTTCTTC. Its translation: CASMATHSSYNEQFF.

The rearrangement links TRBV29-1 to TRBJ1-4, with D uncertain. The CDR3 sequence is 13 residues long. The germline CDR1 and CDR2 sequences are SQVTM and ANQGSEA. Between the trimmed V and J ends, which lost 6 bases and 3 bases, there was a span of 11 bases. In nucleotides, the CDR3 is TGCAGCGTGAGCCGTTCCTCTAATGAAAAACTGTTTTTT. Translating gives CSVSRSSNEKLFF.

This clonotype turned up a few times. The V gene is TRBV12-3 or TRBV12-4, the J gene TRBJ2-1; 7 bases fit TRBD1. The J segment lost 9 bases and the V segment lost 8 bases, leaving 13 bases of the junction unmatched. This CDR3 is 14 amino acids long. Here the CDR3 reads CASGYEGAGVEQFF. In DNA form, the CDR3 reads TGTGCCAGCGGTTACGAGGGGGCGGGTGTTGAGCAGTTCTTC.

This clonotype was recorded a few times. This chain joins TRBV20-1 and TRBJ2-3; TRBD2 aligns across 16 bases. This CDR3 has 20 residues. Germline assignment: CDR1 DFQATT and CDR2 SNEGSKA (reference sequence). Trimming took 3 bases from V and 4 from J; bases not matched to a gene: 16. CDR3 DNA: TGCAGTGCTAGTTCCATCCCGGGACTAGCGGGAGGGCCACTTCCAGATACGCAGTATTTT. This encodes CSASSIPGLAGGPLPDTQYF.

This clonotype was observed many times. The chain joins TRBV12-3 or TRBV12-4 to TRBJ2-7; TRBD2 matches at 7 bases. Unmatched junction bases numbered 2, after V lost 8 bases and J lost 4 bases. The CDR3 loop spans 11 amino acids. This CDR3 reads CASGRAYEQYF. CDR3 nucleotides: TGTGCCAGCGGGAGGGCTTACGAGCAGTACTTC.

This clonotype occurred many times. The chain employs TRBV12-5 and TRBJ1-1, with D hard to call. Germline V gives CDR1 LGHNT, CDR2 FRNRAP. CDR3 size: 15 residues. Deletions cut 7 bases from V and 3 bases from J, with 18 bases between. Written as DNA, the CDR3 is TGTGCTAGTGTCGAAGACGATGGGAGCTACACTGAAGCTTTCTTT. Its protein product is CASVEDDGSYTEAFF. Drawing the rest from reference TRBV12-5 and TRBJ1-1, the complete variable domain is DARVTQTPRHKVTEMGQEVTMRCQPILGHNTVFWYRQTMMQGLELLAYFRNRAPLDDSGMPKDRFSAEMPDATLATLKIQPSEPRDSAVYFCASVEDDGSYTEAFFGQGTRLTVV.

Regarding this clonotype: Possible read error: a much larger clone is one base away. The chain combines TRBV5-8 with TRBJ2-7; TRBD1 is a possible D gene (5 bases). The CDR3 is made up of 14 amino acids. Per the germline V gene, CDR1 is SGHTS and CDR2 is YDEGEE. V was trimmed by 4 bases and J by 3 bases, leaving 14 bases between them. The CDR3 DNA is TGTGCCAGCAGCCCCCAGGGCACGCTCTACGAGCAGTACTTC. Translating it yields CASSPQGTLYEQYF.

This clonotype appeared many times. This rearrangement joins TRBV3-1 to TRBJ1-1; D is unresolved. From germline, CDR1 is LGHDT and CDR2 YNNKEL (reference sequence). Trimming stripped 3 bases from V and 8 bases from J, with 10 bases between. CDR3 size: 12 residues. The CDR3 spells CASSQNYREAFF. The CDR3 DNA follows: TGTGCCAGCAGCCAGAATTACAGAGAAGCTTTCTTT.

This clonotype appeared many times. As DNA, the CDR3 is TGTGCCAGCAGCCCCTACCTAACACGAGATACGCAGTATTTT. Its protein is CASSPYLTRDTQYF. This chain links TRBV11-3 with TRBJ2-3; D is unclear. Germline V gives CDR1 SGHNT, CDR2 YENEEA. Trimming left V 5 bases short and J 5 bases short, with 14 bases between. The CDR3 sequence is 14 residues long.

This clonotype occurred many times. V is TRBV20-1 and J is TRBJ2-3; D remains unclear. Germline CDR1 and CDR2: DFQATT and SNEGSKA (reference sequence). The CDR3 length is 11 residues. V was clipped by 4 bases and J by 6 bases, with 8 bases between them. CDR3 sequence reads: CSATHSDTQYF. CDR3 DNA: TGCAGTGCTACGCATTCGGATACGCAGTATTTT.

The rearrangement links TRBV27 to TRBJ2-4, with 15 bases that match TRBD2. With 7 bases clipped from V and 0 bases from J, the junction kept 7 bases outside the gene matches. The CDR3 is made up of 18 amino acids. Germline CDR1 and CDR2: MNHEY and SMNVEV (reference sequence). CDR3 nucleotides: TGTGCCAGCACCGGACTAGCGGGAGGGCTCGGAGCCAAAAACATTCAGTACTTC. This gives the protein CASTGLAGGLGAKNIQYF.

The sample holds many counts of this clonotype. This rearrangement joins TRBV6-5 to TRBJ2-1; 10 bases line up with TRBD2. The CDR3 extends over 15 amino acids. The trim removed 5 bases at V and 9 bases at J, leaving 10 bases unmatched. CDR1 is MNHEY and CDR2 is SVGAGI in the germline V gene. In nucleotides, the CDR3 is TGTGCCAGCAGTCCCTTAGCGGGAGGCATAACTGAGCAGTTCTTC. Translating gives CASSPLAGGITEQFF.

This clonotype was picked up many times. The rearrangement joins TRBV5-1 to TRBJ2-1, with no clear D. V lost 0 bases and J 4 bases, leaving 8 bases between the germline ends. Germline V gene data show CDR1 as SGHRS and CDR2 as YFSETQ. The CDR3 is made up of 14 amino acids. The CDR3 reads CASSLGRGYNEQFF. The CDR3 nucleotides are TGCGCCAGCAGCTTGGGGCGTGGGTACAATGAGCAGTTCTTC.

This clonotype came up many times. An end of the junction differs from the germline gene, which may be a read error. V is TRBV12-5 and J is TRBJ2-2, with D possibly TRBD2 on 6 matching bases. This CDR3 has 15 residues. From germline, CDR1 is LGHNT and CDR2 FRNRAP. CDR3 DNA sequence: TGTGCTAGTGGTTCGAGGACTAAGAACGCCGGGGAGCTGTTTTTT. Its translation: CASGSRTKNAGELFF.

This clonotype was observed a handful of times. The CDR3 nucleotides are TGTGCCAGCAGCTTCGGACCGCCCCACAATGAGCAGTTCTTC. Protein: CASSFGPPHNEQFF. The rearrangement links TRBV7-6 to TRBJ2-1, with D unresolved. The germline V gene has CDR1 SGHVS and CDR2 FNYEAQ. The CDR3 runs to 14 residues. The V end lost 3 bases, the J end lost 5 bases, and 11 bases lay between the germline ends.

This clonotype was seen many times. The chain employs TRBV18 and TRBJ1-5; 10 bases line up with TRBD1. The germline gives CDR1 KGHSH, CDR2 LQKENI. V shed 3 bases and J 5 bases; nucleotides not matched to a gene: 4. The CDR3 length is 15 residues. CDR3 DNA: TGTGCCAGCTCACCGCGGACAGGGGGGGATCAGCCCCAGCATTTT. It is translated as CASSPRTGGDQPQHF.

This clonotype turned up a few times. Germline is not matched at one junction end, which may reflect a read error. The chain combines TRBV5-1 with TRBJ2-1, with 7 nucleotides matching TRBD2. CDR1 is SGHRS, CDR2 YFSETQ, per germline. CDR3 size: 15 residues. The CDR3 is CASSLTSGTMIEQFF. In DNA, the CDR3 is TGTGCCAGCAGCCTGACGTCTGGGACTATGATTGAGCAGTTCTTC.

This clonotype was picked up many times. This rearrangement joins TRBV11-2 to TRBJ1-5; D not resolved. V was shortened by 5 bases and J by 4 bases, with 9 bases between the two germline ends. Germline loops: CDR1 SGHAT, CDR2 FQNNGV. The CDR3 runs to 13 residues. CDR3 loop: CASSQRVNQPQHF. The CDR3 nucleotides are TGTGCCAGCAGCCAGAGGGTTAATCAGCCCCAGCATTTT. Full variable domain (outside the CDR3, taken from reference TRBV11-2 and TRBJ1-5): EAGVAQSPRYKIIEKRQSVAFWCNPISGHATLYWYQQILGQGPKLLIQFQNNGVVDDSQLPKDRFSAERLKGVDSTLKIQPAKLEDSAVYLCASSQRVNQPQHFGDGTRLSIL.

The chain couples TRBV5-1 to TRBJ2-7; tentatively, D is TRBD1 (6 bases). Trimming stripped 2 bases from V and 6 bases from J, with 12 bases between. Per germline, CDR1 SGHRS and CDR2 YFSETQ. This CDR3 comprises 13 residues. CDR3 protein: CASSFGTLREQYF. The DNA for the CDR3 is TGCGCCAGCAGCTTCGGGACATTGCGCGAGCAGTACTTC.

This clonotype was detected only a few times. The V and J genes are TRBV9 and TRBJ2-1, with D uncertain. The CDR3 totals 14 residues. V gave up 3 bases and J gave up 0 bases, with 7 bases separating them. Germline lookup yields CDR1 SGDLS and CDR2 YYNGEE. The CDR3 nucleotides read TGTGCCAGCAGCGACGTCCACTCCTACAATGAGCAGTTCTTC. Its translation is CASSDVHSYNEQFF.